This entry features one TCR beta chain sequence. Its cognate antigen is unknown. The time point was: persistent/refractory GD, antithyroid drugs over 5 years with positive TRAb. The TCR library was made from RNA that had been extracted from PBMCs in TRIzol. This sample was included in a study of regulatory T cells in long-lasting Graves disease. General study findings and limits: TCR diversity in persistent Graves' patients was below that of newly diagnosed ones. Sharing of public clonotypes was greater in persistent patients (roughly 2,600) than in new patients (roughly 1,000). Persistent cases favored TRBV28, TRBJ1-2 and TRBJ2-5.

Libraries of TCR beta came from iRepertoire HTBI primers plus Arm-PCR of CDR3 regions. The authors' processing: Analysis of the samples identified about 62 TRBV and roughly 15 TRBJ segments. TCRdb re-called the multiplex PCR reads with MiXCR, one entry per CDR3 protein. The V and J calls follow TCRdb's processing rather than the paper's. The sample shows hundreds of thousands of distinct CDR3 sequences, around a fifth of them seen only once. Germline V CDR1 and CDR2: LGHNT, FRNRAP. V trimming: 6 bases; J trimming: 2 bases; junction bases outside the gene matches: 6. CDR3 size: 15 residues. The V call is TRBV12-5, the J call TRBJ1-3; 8 positions match TRBD1. The receptor's source is a female donor with Graves disease. The input for sequencing was peripheral blood mononuclear cells (PBMCs), taken when the disease was refractory, from a patient treated with antithyroid drugs. The CDR3 here is CASGVGQATGNTIYF. The CDR3 region has the DNA TGTGCTAGTGGCGTGGGACAGGCTACTGGAAACACCATATATTTT. The full variable domain, rest sourced from reference TRBV12-5 and TRBJ1-3, is DARVTQTPRHKVTEMGQEVTMRCQPILGHNTVFWYRQTMMQGLELLAYFRNRAPLDDSGMPKDRFSAEMPDATLATLKIQPSEPRDSAVYFCASGVGQATGNTIYFGEGSWLTVV.